This entry is about one T cell receptor beta chain. Sequenced material consisted of expressed TCRB transcripts (all of the isolated RNA was reverse transcribed). The protocol was immunoSEQ multiplex PCR, while the TCRdb copy is restricted to in-frame clones and leaves out a portion. The sample includes a few hundred thousand clones, about 29% of them seen just once. The CDR3 consists of 16 residues. Germline CDR1 is SQVTM and CDR2 is ANQGSEA. V was pared by 3 bases and J by 5 bases, with 21 bases between. The record originates from a study of beta chain features in type 1 diabetes. The J gene is TRBJ2-3, the V gene TRBV29-1; D may be TRBD2 (6 bases). The sequence came from a man aged 18 to 35 in good health. Sequencing was done on a sample of naive CD4+ T cells from blood. The CDR3 bases are TGCAGCGTTGATTTGGGAGGACTATCGGCATTAGATACGCAGTATTTT. Translating it yields CSVDLGGLSALDTQYF.